These 14 T cell receptor beta chains were all obtained from the same sample, sequenced in a study of blood T cells in healthy people across ages. Alongside a J-beta primer mix, a sample-barcoded 5' primer served in a second PCR lasting about 6 to 11 cycles. TCRdb reprocessed the 5' RACE reads with MiXCR, giving one entry per CDR3 protein. The data contain 890,000 or so distinct CDR3 sequences, approximately 67% of them singletons. Sequenced sample: blood. The receptors derive from a man under 40 in good health.

The sample holds one count of this clonotype. This may be a read error: a much more frequent sequence differs by one nucleotide. CDR3 region: CGVLIFGDEQYF. CDR3 nucleotides: TGCGGCGTTCTAATCTTCGGGGACGAGCAGTACTTC. V and J are TRBV29-1 and TRBJ2-7, with D perhaps matching TRBD2 (5 bases). This CDR3 comprises 12 residues. Germline CDR1 is SQVTM and CDR2 is ANQGSEA.

The V gene is TRBV12-3 or TRBV12-4, the J gene TRBJ1-6; D ambiguous. The CDR3 consists of 14 residues. V lost 4 bases to trimming and J lost 6 bases, with 10 bases between them. The CDR3 spells CASSSTGLNSPLHF. DNA of the CDR3: TGTGCCAGCAGTTCGACGGGTCTTAATTCACCCCTCCACTTT.

About this clonotype: Mismatch with germline at one junction end may stem from a read error. The genes are TRBV20-1 and TRBJ2-5; D possibly corresponds to TRBD2 (6 bases). The germline gives CDR1 DFQATT, CDR2 SNEGSKA (reference sequence). CDR3 length equals 16 residues. The CDR3 DNA reads TGCAGTGCTAGCGACCTCGAGGGACTCCCACAAGGGACCCAGTACTTC. Protein: CSASDLEGLPQGTQYF.

This rearrangement joins TRBV4-1 to TRBJ2-1; 8 nucleotides align to TRBD1. CDR3 length: 15 amino acids. In germline, CDR1 is MGHRA, CDR2 YSYEKL. V shed 3 bases, J shed 6 bases, and the junction held 7 bases outside the gene matches. For the CDR3, the DNA is TGCGCCAGCAGCCACGGCCAGGGGGCTGTCAATGAGCAGTTCTTC. This translates into CASSHGQGAVNEQFF.

Of note for this clonotype: A clone one base away is much larger, so this may be a read error. Here the CDR3 DNA reads TGTGCCAGCAGCTTAATGGCGGGGACGCAGGGCACAGATACGCAGTATTTT. It encodes CASSLMAGTQGTDTQYF. The rearrangement joins TRBV7-2 to TRBJ2-3; the D gene is possibly TRBD2 (6 bases). There are 17 residues in the CDR3. CDR1 is SGHTA and CDR2 is FQGNSA in the germline V gene. Deletions cut 2 bases from V and 1 base from J, with 16 bases between.

Details on this clonotype: At one of its ends the junction is not consistent with the germline gene, which may arise from a read error. V gene TRBV7-9 combines with J gene TRBJ2-7; 9 bases are a match to TRBD2. The CDR3 covers 14 residues. Germline V gene lookup returns CDR1 SEHNR and CDR2 FQNEAQ (reference sequence). CDR3: CAGSLAGVSYEQYF. The DNA for the CDR3 is TGTGCCGGCAGCTTAGCGGGGGTCTCCTACGAGCAGTACTTC.

This clonotype was counted only a few times. The chain couples TRBV7-6 to TRBJ2-3; tentatively, D is TRBD1 or TRBD2 (5 bases each). The CDR3 loop spans 17 amino acids. V was trimmed by 1 base and J by 1 base, leaving 15 bases between them. Germline CDR1 and CDR2: SGHVS and FNYEAQ. The CDR3 here is CASSLVWGGQGTDTQYF. In DNA form, the CDR3 reads TGTGCCAGCAGCTTAGTATGGGGCGGGCAAGGCACAGATACGCAGTATTTT.

J is TRBJ2-1 and V is TRBV27; D is possibly TRBD2 (6 bases). V lost 5 bases to trimming and J lost 4 bases, with 15 bases between them. Germline lookup yields CDR1 MNHEY and CDR2 SMNVEV (reference sequence). CDR3 length equals 15 residues. The DNA of the CDR3 is TGTGCCAGCAGTCCGCCGGGAGCCATTTACAATGAGCAGTTCTTC. Translation gives CASSPPGAIYNEQFF.

This clonotype was counted ten times or more. The J gene is TRBJ2-1, the V gene TRBV4-2, with 9 nucleotides matching TRBD2. J lost 8 bases, V lost 1 base, and 9 bases had no gene match. This CDR3 has 16 residues. Per the germline V gene, CDR1 is LGHNA and CDR2 is YNFKEQ. CDR3 residues: CASSQGGRGGVDEQFF. CDR3 nucleotide sequence: TGTGCCAGCAGCCAAGGGGGTCGCGGGGGGGTTGATGAGCAGTTCTTC.

The chain employs TRBV5-1 and TRBJ1-2; 8 bases match TRBD1. There are 18 residues in the CDR3. The V segment lost 0 bases and the J segment 1 base; nucleotides outside the gene matches: 11. Germline V CDR1 and CDR2: SGHRS, YFSETQ. Here the CDR3 DNA reads TGCGCCAGCAGCTTGGTCGGGCAGGGGGCGATAAGTAACTATGGCTACACCTTC. This translates into CASSLVGQGAISNYGYTF.

This clonotype was seen a few times. The chain is built from TRBV29-1 and TRBJ2-7; D is undetermined. Deletions cut 2 bases from V and 3 bases from J, with 8 bases between. The germline V gene has CDR1 SQVTM and CDR2 ANQGSEA. The CDR3 has 12 amino acids. For the CDR3, the DNA is TGCAGCGTTGAATTATCCTACTACGAGCAGTACTTC. Protein product: CSVELSYYEQYF.

This clonotype was detected a few times. The chain combines TRBV20-1 with TRBJ2-1; 11 bases align to TRBD2. This CDR3 is built from 15 residues. Germline lookup yields CDR1 DFQATT and CDR2 SNEGSKA (reference sequence). J was trimmed by 0 bases and V by 6 bases; bases with no gene match: 4. CDR3 in amino acids: CSASTSGSSYNEQFF. In nucleotides, the CDR3 is TGCAGTGCAAGTACTAGCGGGAGCTCCTACAATGAGCAGTTCTTC.

V gene TRBV29-1 combines with J gene TRBJ2-1; 10 bases map to TRBD2. J lost 0 bases, V lost 4 bases, and 9 bases had no gene match. This CDR3 region has 17 residues. Germline V gene sequence: CDR1 SQVTM, CDR2 ANQGSEA. The CDR3 spells CSVAGVAGGSSYNEQFF. CDR3 coding DNA: TGCAGCGTTGCTGGGGTAGCGGGGGGAAGCTCCTACAATGAGCAGTTCTTC.

The chain carries TRBV2 and TRBJ1-1, with D tentatively TRBD1 (5 bases). CDR3 length: 17 residues. In germline, CDR1 is SNHLY, CDR2 FYNNEI. V was trimmed by 5 bases and J by 0 bases, leaving 19 bases between them. The chain's CDR3 is CASSRGSGGKLNTEAFF. CDR3 in DNA: TGTGCCAGCAGTCGGGGATCGGGGGGAAAATTGAACACTGAAGCTTTCTTT.